This note documents a single TCR beta chain sequence. These data come from a study of blood T cell repertoires in COVID-19. The CDR3 loop spans 18 amino acids. Trimming took 2 bases from V and 0 from J; bases not matched to a gene: 15. CDR1 and CDR2 (germline): GTSNPN, SVGIG (reference sequence). TCRdb's copy holds only in-frame clones and misses some; the assay was immunoSEQ multiplex PCR. The repertoire includes about 75,000 clones, roughly 87% of them detected once, and approximately 6.4% sits in the top ten. The receptor was derived from a woman between 50 and 59 years old with acute or convalescent COVID-19. V is TRBV30 and J is TRBJ2-7; 8 bases align to TRBD2. Sequencing was performed on peripheral blood. For the CDR3, the DNA is TGTGCCTGGAGTATTGTAAGGGCGGGAGGTCTTAGCTCCTACGAGCAGTACTTC. Its translation: CAWSIVRAGGLSSYEQYF.